The 22 T cell receptor beta chains in this list originate from one sample, sequenced in a study of blood T cell repertoires in COVID-19. Sequencing was performed with immunoSEQ multiplex PCR; in TCRdb, only in-frame clones are kept and a portion is missing. The sample yields over 200,000 clones, around 75% seen once. Sequencing was done on a sample of peripheral blood. The receptors shown here come from a human donor in a cohort sampled during active COVID-19.

This chain joins TRBV28 and TRBJ2-7, with TRBD1 matching 8 bases. Germline CDR1 and CDR2: MDHEN and SYDVKM. The CDR3 sequence is 14 residues long. With V trimmed by 0 bases and J by 4 bases, 2 bases remained unmatched. Written as DNA, the CDR3 is TGTGCCAGCAGTTTATGGGACAGGGATTACGAGCAGTACTTC. Its translation is CASSLWDRDYEQYF.

The J gene is TRBJ1-2, the V gene TRBV9; 9 bases agree with TRBD1. The V segment lost 4 bases and the J segment 2 bases; nucleotides outside the gene matches: 6. Germline CDR1 reads SGDLS; CDR2 reads YYNGEE. This CDR3 spans 15 amino acids. The CDR3 sequence: CASSPRDRANYGYTF. For the CDR3, the DNA is TGTGCCAGCAGCCCCCGGGACAGGGCCAACTATGGCTACACCTTC.

Regarding this clone: This sample includes further DNA sequences coding for the same CDR3. The V call is TRBV19, the J call TRBJ2-1; the match to TRBD2 covers 13 bases. The germline V gene encodes CDR1 LNHDA and CDR2 SQIVND (reference sequence). V dropped 5 bases and J dropped 7; count of bases not matched to a gene: 2. The CDR3 extends over 14 amino acids. CDR3 nucleotide sequence: TGTGCCAGTAGTTGGACTAGCGGGAGTAATGAGCAGTTCTTC. Protein: CASSWTSGSNEQFF.

The V gene is TRBV6-6, the J gene TRBJ2-7; D ambiguous. The germline V and J ends were trimmed by 8 bases and 6 bases, with 11 bases remaining between them. This CDR3 is 11 amino acids long. Germline CDR1 is MNHNY and CDR2 is SVGAGI (reference sequence). CDR3 amino acids: CASCALSEQYF. The CDR3 bases are TGTGCCAGCTGCGCCCTAAGCGAGCAGTACTTC.

The V gene is TRBV27, the J gene TRBJ2-2; no firm D call. Per germline, CDR1 MNHEY and CDR2 SMNVEV (reference sequence). V was shortened by 3 bases and J by 4 bases, with 12 bases between the two germline ends. The CDR3 consists of 15 residues. The DNA of the CDR3 is TGTGCCAGCAGTTTCCAAGCGAGAGGCACCGGGGAGCTGTTTTTT. Translation: CASSFQARGTGELFF.

This clone was detected ten times or more. This chain links TRBV19 with TRBJ1-1; no clear D gene. This CDR3 comprises 14 residues. Per the germline V gene, CDR1 is LNHDA and CDR2 is SQIVND (reference sequence). Trimming stripped 1 base from V and 3 bases from J, with 9 bases between. CDR3 residues: CASSIAYSYTEAFF. The CDR3 DNA follows: TGTGCCAGTAGTATAGCGTACAGCTACACTGAAGCTTTCTTT.

V and J are TRBV11-2 and TRBJ2-1; a weak D match, TRBD2 (6 bases). V lost 3 bases and J lost 7, with 7 bases in between. The CDR3 contains 12 residues. Looked up from germline, CDR1 is SGHAT and CDR2 is FQNNGV. CDR3 coding DNA: TGTGCCAGCAGCTTGACTAGAAATGAGCAGTTCTTC. This gives the protein CASSLTRNEQFF. The variable domain in full, completed from reference TRBV11-2 and TRBJ2-1, reads EAGVAQSPRYKIIEKRQSVAFWCNPISGHATLYWYQQILGQGPKLLIQFQNNGVVDDSQLPKDRFSAERLKGVDSTLKIQPAKLEDSAVYLCASSLTRNEQFFGPGTRLTVL.

The chain has TRBV6-2 or TRBV6-3 and TRBJ1-6; 9 bases line up with TRBD1. V trimming: 5 bases; J trimming: 9 bases; junction bases outside the gene matches: 5. Germline lookup yields CDR1 MNHEY and CDR2 SVGEGT. The CDR3 has 14 amino acids. The CDR3 nucleotides are TGTGCCAGCAGTGTCGGACAGGGGACTTCACCCCTCCACTTT. Residues: CASSVGQGTSPLHF.

The chain links TRBV7-9 to TRBJ2-5; 10 bases are a match to TRBD2. Losses at the gene ends were 5 bases for V and 4 bases for J; bases not matched to a gene: 7. The CDR3 totals 15 residues. The germline gives CDR1 SEHNR, CDR2 FQNEAQ (reference sequence). CDR3 DNA: TGTGCCAGCAGCCTGGGGCTAGCGGGAGCAGAGACCCAGTACTTC. Amino acids: CASSLGLAGAETQYF.

The chain is built from TRBV29-1 and TRBJ2-5, with 8 bases identical to TRBD2. This CDR3 spans 12 amino acids. CDR1 and CDR2 (germline): SQVTM, ANQGSEA. J gave up 5 bases and V 3 bases, and 2 bases lay outside the gene matches. CDR3 nucleotide sequence: TGCAGCGTTGACTCGGGAGGGGAGACCCAGTACTTC. This gives the protein CSVDSGGETQYF.

The chain combines TRBV5-6 with TRBJ1-3, with D perhaps matching TRBD1 (6 bases). The V gene's germline CDR1 is SGHDT and CDR2 YYEEEE. CDR3 size: 18 residues. Trimming removed 0 bases at V and 0 bases at J, with 16 bases between. For the CDR3, the DNA is TGTGCCAGCAGCTTGGCCAGTCTCACAGGGAGCTCTGGAAACACCATATATTTT. As protein: CASSLASLTGSSGNTIYF.

This chain connects TRBV6-5 to TRBJ2-7; 9 bases map to TRBD1. The germline gives CDR1 MNHEY, CDR2 SVGAGI. J lost 1 base, V lost 8 bases, and 6 bases had no gene match. The CDR3 contains 14 residues. In DNA form, the CDR3 reads TGTGCCAGCCGAGGGACAGGGACTTCCTACGAGCAGTACTTC. Its protein product is CASRGTGTSYEQYF.

The rearrangement uses TRBV7-9 and TRBJ2-5; tentative D call: TRBD2 (5 bases). The V end lost 1 base, the J end lost 6 bases, and 24 bases lay between the germline ends. The V gene's germline CDR1 is SEHNR and CDR2 FQNEAQ (reference sequence). CDR3 length: 18 amino acids. The CDR3 reads CASSLVGSGKPSGQTQYF. The CDR3 DNA reads as TGTGCCAGCAGCTTAGTTGGCAGCGGAAAACCTTCTGGGCAGACCCAGTACTTC.

V usage is TRBV15 and J usage is TRBJ1-6; D not resolved. Germline CDR1 LNHNV, CDR2 YYDKDF (reference sequence). The CDR3 extends over 18 amino acids. Trimming stripped 0 bases from V and 0 bases from J, with 12 bases between. The CDR3 here is CATSRDRSGSSYNSPLHF. The DNA of the CDR3 is TGTGCCACCAGCAGAGATAGGTCGGGTAGCTCCTATAATTCACCCCTCCACTTT.

The V gene is TRBV13, the J gene TRBJ1-1; 7 positions agree with TRBD1. Per germline, CDR1 PRHDT and CDR2 FYEKMQ (reference sequence). V was clipped by 3 bases and J by 4 bases; unmatched bases: 8. The CDR3 is 15 residues long. CDR3 bases: TGTGCCAGCAGCTTCCCACGACAGGGTGGCACTGAAGCTTTCTTT. Translated, it gives CASSFPRQGGTEAFF.

The chain employs TRBV7-2 and TRBJ2-3, with 12 nucleotides matching TRBD2. The CDR3 has 16 residues. The V segment lost 1 base and the J segment 5 bases; nucleotides outside the gene matches: 4. Looked up from germline, CDR1 is SGHTA and CDR2 is FQGNSA. In DNA, the CDR3 is TGTGCCAGCAGCTTAGGACTAGCGGGAGTTCTAGATACGCAGTATTTT. Translated, it gives CASSLGLAGVLDTQYF.

This sequence joins TRBV6-2 or TRBV6-3 and TRBJ1-5; D uncertain. Germline V gives CDR1 MNHEY, CDR2 SVGEGT. Between the trimmed V and J ends, which lost 2 bases and 3 bases, there was a span of 8 bases. The CDR3 extends over 14 amino acids. The CDR3 coding sequence is TGTGCCAGCAGTTACGGTTGGGCCAATCAGCCCCAGCATTTT. It encodes CASSYGWANQPQHF.

V usage is TRBV20-1 and J usage is TRBJ1-1, with D possibly TRBD1 on 5 matching bases. Germline lookup yields CDR1 DFQATT and CDR2 SNEGSKA (reference sequence). CDR3 length: 11 amino acids. V gave up 0 bases and J gave up 11 bases, with 10 bases separating them. CDR3 coding DNA: TGCAGTGCTAGAGAAGGGGTGAGGGCTTTCTTT. Protein product: CSAREGVRAFF.

This clone was seen once. This chain links TRBV7-2 with TRBJ2-4; 7 bases align to TRBD1. The CDR3 extends over 16 amino acids. Germline CDR1 is SGHTA and CDR2 is FQGNSA. V lost 3 bases, J lost 0 bases, and 5 bases stayed unmatched. CDR3 amino acids: CASSFATGLAKNIQYF. As DNA, the CDR3 is TGTGCCAGCAGCTTCGCGACAGGGCTAGCCAAAAACATTCAGTACTTC.

J is TRBJ1-2 and V is TRBV28, with 8 bases fitting TRBD1. The CDR3 length is 14 residues. The V gene's germline CDR1 is MDHEN and CDR2 SYDVKM. Losses at the gene ends were 5 bases for V and 4 bases for J; bases not matched to a gene: 6. CDR3 protein: CASSPGGAAYGYTF. In DNA form, the CDR3 reads TGTGCCAGCAGTCCAGGGGGCGCGGCCTATGGCTACACCTTC.

This clone has a count of ten or more. In DNA form, the CDR3 reads TGTGCCAGTAGTACTGGGCTGGGCACCTACGAGCAGTACTTC. Translated: CASSTGLGTYEQYF. This chain links TRBV19 with TRBJ2-7; D gene unclear. CDR1 LNHDA and CDR2 SQIVND come from the germline V gene (reference sequence). The CDR3 totals 14 residues. With 4 bases removed from V and 2 bases from J, the gap between germline ends came to 12 bases.

The rearrangement uses TRBV5-6 and TRBJ1-5; D unclear. With 0 bases removed from V and 3 bases from J, the gap between germline ends came to 10 bases. Germline V gene sequence: CDR1 SGHDT, CDR2 YYEEEE. This CDR3 comprises 15 residues. The CDR3 sequence is CASSLGGGPNQPQHF. CDR3 DNA: TGTGCCAGCAGCTTGGGGGGAGGACCCAATCAGCCCCAGCATTTT.